These 31 T cell receptor beta chains came from one sample sequenced in a study of CD8 T cell repertoires and HIV-1 epitope variants. For these TCRs, the target antigens are not known. Clones were sequenced by immunoSEQ multiplex PCR, and TCRdb holds only the in-frame ones, with some missing. The sample lists around 5,200 clones, 65% to 70% seen once, with about 42% in the top ten. Sequenced input: cultured CD8+ T cells derived from PBMCs. These receptors came from a male donor with HIV.

J is TRBJ2-7 and V is TRBV19, with 7 bases matching TRBD1. The V gene's germline CDR1 is LNHDA and CDR2 SQIVND (reference sequence). The CDR3 runs 15 residues. With V trimmed by 3 bases and J by 1 base, 6 bases remained unmatched. In nucleotides, the CDR3 is TGTGCCAGTAGTATCTTACAGGGGCCGTCCTACGAGCAGTACTTC. It encodes CASSILQGPSYEQYF.

There are a few counts of this clone. The V gene is TRBV28, the J gene TRBJ2-2, with D uncertain. This CDR3 spans 12 amino acids. Trimming cost V 8 bases and J 6 bases, with 10 bases left between them. Germline CDR1 and CDR2: MDHEN and SYDVKM. The CDR3 loop is CASGLSAGELFF. In DNA form, the CDR3 reads TGTGCCAGCGGGTTGTCTGCCGGGGAGCTGTTTTTT.

The chain links TRBV28 to TRBJ2-4; TRBD1 matches at 10 bases. Germline loops: CDR1 MDHEN, CDR2 SYDVKM. The CDR3 spans 15 residues. V trimming: 8 bases; J trimming: 2 bases; junction bases outside the gene matches: 6. The CDR3 nucleotides read TGTGCCAGCGAGGACAGGGGGGATACCAAAAACATTCAGTACTTC. Amino acids: CASEDRGDTKNIQYF.

The chain combines TRBV11-2 with TRBJ2-5; 15 nucleotides match TRBD2. The CDR3 extends over 14 amino acids. The V and J ends lost 6 bases and 5 bases, in that order; junction bases with no gene match: 1. The V gene's germline CDR1 is SGHAT and CDR2 FQNNGV. CDR3 DNA sequence: TGTGCCAGCAGGGGGACTAGCGGGAGGGAGACCCAGTACTTC. This encodes CASRGTSGRETQYF.

The chain recombines TRBV7-3 with TRBJ2-3; a possible D gene is TRBD1 (5 bases). Trimming took 2 bases from V and 10 from J, leaving 19 bases between them. The CDR3 runs to 15 residues. CDR1 and CDR2 from the germline V gene are SGHTA and FQGTGA. For the CDR3, the DNA is TGTGCCAGCAGCTTAGGGCAGGGAATGCCCAATGCGCAGTATTTT. It specifies CASSLGQGMPNAQYF.

The sample holds one count of this clone. The chain couples TRBV27 to TRBJ2-5; perhaps TRBD2 as D (5 bases). Per germline, CDR1 MNHEY and CDR2 SMNVEV (reference sequence). The CDR3 has 13 residues. With 6 bases removed from V and 3 bases from J, the gap between germline ends came to 11 bases. The CDR3 nucleotides are TGTGCCAGCAGGGATGGGGAGAAAGAGACCCAGTACTTC. As protein: CASRDGEKETQYF.

Remarks on this clone: The junction shows a germline mismatch at one end, possibly a read error. CDR3 protein: CASSLAGDSVF. The CDR3 DNA sequence: TGTGCCAGCAGCTTGGCCGGGGATTCCGTATTC. The V gene is TRBV5-6, the J gene TRBJ1-2, with D hard to call. The CDR3 is 11 residues long. Germline V gene lookup returns CDR1 SGHDT and CDR2 YYEEEE.

CDR3 sequence: CASLEGPGPLYEQYF. In nucleotides, the CDR3 is TGTGCCAGCCTCGAAGGACCAGGACCACTCTACGAGCAGTACTTC. This sequence joins TRBV27 and TRBJ2-7, with no clear D. This CDR3 comprises 15 residues. V was cut by 8 bases and J by 3 bases, with 20 bases left in between. Germline values: CDR1 MNHEY, CDR2 SMNVEV (reference sequence).

Concerning this clone itself: The CDR3 end shows no conserved phenylalanine or tryptophan, and so a read error is likely. The DNA is left out, because the CDR3 cannot be placed on it with certainty; the CDR3 is given as TCRdb lists it. V and J are TRBV6-4 and TRBJ2-7; the table gives TRBD1 as D, unverified against the DNA. The germline V gene encodes CDR1 MRHNA and CDR2 SNTAGT. The CDR3 is 13 residues long, counting both termini. CDR3 residues: CASRARQGLPPSD.

This clone was observed a few times. The chain combines TRBV19 with TRBJ1-2; 9 bases are shared with TRBD1. The CDR3 runs 15 residues. V lost 5 bases to trimming and J lost 8 bases; unmatched junction nucleotides: 12. Looked up from germline, CDR1 is LNHDA and CDR2 is SQIVND (reference sequence). CDR3 DNA sequence: TGTGCCAGTAGTCCCGGACAGGGGATCCCGGGGGGCTACACCTTC. Translation gives CASSPGQGIPGGYTF.

The chain recombines TRBV19 with TRBJ1-5, with D unresolved. This CDR3 spans 14 amino acids. V shed 6 bases and J shed 2 bases, with 11 bases lying between them. CDR1 is LNHDA and CDR2 is SQIVND in the germline V gene (reference sequence). The CDR3: CASRSVLGNQPQHF. The CDR3 DNA is TGTGCCAGTAGGTCCGTCCTGGGCAATCAGCCCCAGCATTTT. Full variable domain (rest looked up from reference TRBV19 and TRBJ1-5): DGGITQSPKYLFRKEGQNVTLSCEQNLNHDAMYWYRQDPGQGLRLIYYSQIVNDFQKGDIAEGYSVSREKKESFPLTVTSAQKNPTAFYLCASRSVLGNQPQHFGDGTRLSIL.

This clone was observed a single time. The chain couples TRBV5-5 to TRBJ2-1; no clear D gene. Trimming left V 2 bases short and J 0 bases short, with 9 bases between. Germline-derived CDR1 and CDR2 are SGHKS and YYEKEE (reference sequence). This CDR3 comprises 15 residues. The CDR3 loop is CASSLLYPSYNEQFF. CDR3 in DNA: TGTGCCAGCAGCTTACTATATCCCTCCTACAATGAGCAGTTCTTC.

CDR3 loop: CASSDIGDTGELFF. The DNA of the CDR3 is TGTGCCAGCAGTGACATAGGAGACACCGGGGAGCTGTTTTTT. The V gene is TRBV6-6, the J gene TRBJ2-2; D gene unclear. The CDR3 runs 14 residues. Germline values: CDR1 MNHNY, CDR2 SVGAGI (reference sequence). Trimming removed 5 bases from V and 3 bases from J, with 10 bases in between.

This rearrangement joins TRBV19 to TRBJ2-3; unclear D gene. Germline V gene lookup returns CDR1 LNHDA and CDR2 SQIVND (reference sequence). V lost 4 bases and J 5 bases, leaving 10 bases between the germline ends. CDR3 size: 13 residues. CDR3 region: CASSTVVRDTQYF. The CDR3 DNA follows: TGTGCCAGTAGTACAGTTGTCAGAGATACGCAGTATTTT.

The rearrangement links TRBV28 to TRBJ1-1; D is unclear. Germline V gene sequence: CDR1 MDHEN, CDR2 SYDVKM. Trimming pared 1 base from V and 2 bases from J, leaving 11 bases between. The CDR3 is made up of 15 amino acids. The CDR3 DNA reads as TGTGCCAGCAGTTTATTGTCAGGAACTAACACTGAAGCTTTCTTT. Protein sequence: CASSLLSGTNTEAFF.

V is TRBV27 and J is TRBJ2-5, with 9 bases identical to TRBD1. The DNA end is a closer match to TRBJ2-7, so the J assignment may be wrong. This CDR3 contains 15 residues. The germline CDR1 and CDR2 sequences are MNHEY and SMNVEV (reference sequence). CDR3 residues: CASSSGTGYPYEQYF. CDR3 nucleotides: TGTGCCAGCAGTTCCGGGACAGGGTACCCCTACGAGCAGTACTTC.

This rearrangement joins TRBV5-1 to TRBJ1-2; the D gene is possibly TRBD1 (6 bases). With 4 bases removed from V and 8 bases from J, the gap between germline ends came to 12 bases. This CDR3 is built from 12 residues. Germline V gene sequence: CDR1 SGHRS, CDR2 YFSETQ. Here the CDR3 DNA reads TGCGCCAGCAGCCTCGGGGGCGGGGGCTACACCTTC. This sequence encodes CASSLGGGGYTF.

This clone was seen a handful of times. The chain couples TRBV2 to TRBJ1-1; D is undetermined. This CDR3 is 8 amino acids long. CDR1 SNHLY and CDR2 FYNNEI come from the germline V gene. V lost 0 bases and J lost 13, with 0 bases in between. The CDR3 DNA follows: TGTGCCAGCAGTGAAGCTTTCTTT. Translation gives CASSEAFF.

The V and J genes are TRBV15 and TRBJ1-5, with 8 bases aligning to TRBD1. Unmatched junction bases numbered 5, after V lost 0 bases and J lost 7 bases. CDR1 and CDR2 from the germline V gene are LNHNV and YYDKDF (reference sequence). The CDR3 sequence is 15 residues long. DNA of the CDR3: TGTGCCACCAGCAGAGATTTTACAGGGGGACAGCCCCAGCATTTT. Its protein is CATSRDFTGGQPQHF.

The chain links TRBV19 to TRBJ2-1; D perhaps matches TRBD2 (5 bases). Germline CDR1 LNHDA, CDR2 SQIVND (reference sequence). Trimming took 6 bases from V and 0 from J, leaving 9 bases between them. CDR3 size: 14 residues. As DNA, the CDR3 is TGTGCCAGTAGGGAGGTTCCCTCCTACAATGAGCAGTTCTTC. It translates to CASREVPSYNEQFF.

In its sample, this clone was seen a few times. The chain combines TRBV19 with TRBJ1-1; D is undetermined. V was clipped by 6 bases and J by 4 bases, with 12 bases between them. Germline CDR1 is LNHDA and CDR2 is SQIVND (reference sequence). The CDR3 covers 13 residues. The CDR3, as DNA: TGTGCCAGTAGCCCGGGTTGGGGCACTGAAGCTTTCTTT. Protein product: CASSPGWGTEAFF.

This chain connects TRBV7-9 to TRBJ1-1; unclear D gene. The germline V gene encodes CDR1 SEHNR and CDR2 FQNEAQ (reference sequence). Trimming left V 2 bases short and J 1 base short, with 5 bases between. The CDR3 consists of 13 residues. CDR3 residues: CASSLPENTEAFF. CDR3 bases: TGTGCCAGCAGCTTACCCGAGAACACTGAAGCTTTCTTT.

J is TRBJ1-5 and V is TRBV4-1; D not certain. V was pared by 0 bases and J by 4 bases, with 10 bases between. Germline V lookup: CDR1 MGHRA, CDR2 YSYEKL. The length of the CDR3 is 15 residues. Here the CDR3 reads CASSQDPATNQPQHF. The CDR3 DNA follows: TGCGCCAGCAGCCAAGACCCCGCTACAAATCAGCCCCAGCATTTT.

The chain uses TRBV28 and TRBJ2-1; 7 bases match TRBD2. Germline values: CDR1 MDHEN, CDR2 SYDVKM. J was trimmed by 5 bases and V by 3 bases; bases with no gene match: 1. The CDR3 is 13 amino acids. The CDR3 bases are TGTGCCAGCAGTTTCGCGGGGGACAATGAGCAGTTCTTC. It encodes CASSFAGDNEQFF.

The genes are TRBV10-1 and TRBJ1-5; unclear D gene. Germline assignment: CDR1 WNHNN and CDR2 SYGVQD (reference sequence). Trimming stripped 2 bases from V and 6 bases from J, with 8 bases between. The length of the CDR3 is 13 residues. This CDR3 reads CASSETGGQPQHF. CDR3 nucleotide sequence: TGCGCCAGCAGTGAGACGGGCGGTCAGCCCCAGCATTTT.

The chain has TRBV5-1 and TRBJ2-6; 11 nucleotides match TRBD1. V lost 3 bases and J lost 3; bases outside the gene matches: 2. The CDR3 has 16 amino acids. CDR1 and CDR2 (germline): SGHRS, YFSETQ. In DNA, the CDR3 is TGCGCCAGCAGCTGGACAGGGGGCGGTGGGGCCAACGTCCTGACTTTC. This encodes CASSWTGGGGANVLTF.

V and J are TRBV7-2 and TRBJ2-1; maybe TRBD2 (6 bases). The CDR3 covers 13 residues. Germline V gene sequence: CDR1 SGHTA, CDR2 FQGNSA. V was shortened by 5 bases and J by 4 bases, with 9 bases between the two germline ends. The CDR3 coding sequence is TGTGCCAGCAGCCCGACTAGTTACAATGAGCAGTTCTTC. Amino acids: CASSPTSYNEQFF.

The V gene is TRBV7-9, the J gene TRBJ1-4; TRBD1 might be the D (6 bases). Per germline, CDR1 SEHNR and CDR2 FQNEAQ (reference sequence). Trimming shortened V by 7 bases and J by 8 bases, and 23 bases separated the two germline ends. The CDR3 is made up of 16 amino acids. The CDR3 coding sequence is TGTGCCAGCACCATCCAACGAGGGGGGCTGAGCGAAAAACTGTTTTTT. Its protein product is CASTIQRGGLSEKLFF.

This sequence joins TRBV4-3 and TRBJ1-1, with D possibly matching TRBD1 (6 bases). CDR3 length: 15 amino acids. CDR1 is LGHNA, CDR2 YSLEER, per germline. V lost 0 bases and J lost 4, with 12 bases in between. The CDR3 protein is CASSQDRGASTEAFF. The DNA of the CDR3 is TGCGCCAGCAGCCAAGATCGGGGGGCGAGCACTGAAGCTTTCTTT.

This chain links TRBV18 with TRBJ2-7; no reliable D call. Between the trimmed V and J ends, which lost 3 bases and 3 bases, there was a span of 18 bases. This CDR3 spans 16 amino acids. Per germline, CDR1 KGHSH and CDR2 LQKENI. The CDR3 coding sequence is TGTGCCAGCTCACCCGCCTTCGGGTCAGAATACTACGAGCAGTACTTC. Amino acid sequence: CASSPAFGSEYYEQYF.

This rearrangement joins TRBV5-6 to TRBJ2-2; either TRBD1 or TRBD2 may fit D (6 bases each). The germline V and J ends were trimmed by 0 bases and 1 base, with 13 bases remaining between them. Germline V lookup: CDR1 SGHDT, CDR2 YYEEEE. The CDR3 is 17 residues long. CDR3 amino acids: CASSLDFEGGNTGELFF. CDR3 nucleotide sequence: TGTGCCAGCAGCTTGGATTTTGAGGGGGGGAACACCGGGGAGCTGTTTTTT. Variable domain in full (rest from reference TRBV5-6 and TRBJ2-2): DAGVTQSPTHLIKTRGQQVTLRCSPKSGHDTVSWYQQALGQGPQFIFQYYEEEERQRGNFPDRFSGHQFPNYSSELNVNALLLGDSALYLCASSLDFEGGNTGELFFGEGSRLTVL.